Included here is one TCR beta chain sequence, with context. Antigen: not known. This sample was included in a study of beta chain features in type 1 diabetes. cDNA synthesis used the whole RNA isolate, giving expressed TCRB sequences. TCRdb's table, derived via immunoSEQ multiplex PCR, lists solely in-frame clones and lacks some. The sample yields just over 600,000 clones, roughly a sixth seen once. Study results and caveats: Healthy donors had naive, central memory and Treg TCRB repertoires that appeared less similar than those seen among patients.

Trimming stripped 4 bases from V and 6 bases from J, with 7 bases between. The CDR3 is 11 residues long. Germline CDR1 and CDR2: MRHNA and SNTAGT. The chain has TRBV6-4 and TRBJ2-7; D is undetermined. The receptor's source is a man aged 18-30 years in good health. Sequenced input: naive CD4+ T cells from blood. The CDR3: CASSGPAEQYF. CDR3 coding DNA: TGTGCCAGCAGTGGCCCGGCCGAGCAGTACTTC.